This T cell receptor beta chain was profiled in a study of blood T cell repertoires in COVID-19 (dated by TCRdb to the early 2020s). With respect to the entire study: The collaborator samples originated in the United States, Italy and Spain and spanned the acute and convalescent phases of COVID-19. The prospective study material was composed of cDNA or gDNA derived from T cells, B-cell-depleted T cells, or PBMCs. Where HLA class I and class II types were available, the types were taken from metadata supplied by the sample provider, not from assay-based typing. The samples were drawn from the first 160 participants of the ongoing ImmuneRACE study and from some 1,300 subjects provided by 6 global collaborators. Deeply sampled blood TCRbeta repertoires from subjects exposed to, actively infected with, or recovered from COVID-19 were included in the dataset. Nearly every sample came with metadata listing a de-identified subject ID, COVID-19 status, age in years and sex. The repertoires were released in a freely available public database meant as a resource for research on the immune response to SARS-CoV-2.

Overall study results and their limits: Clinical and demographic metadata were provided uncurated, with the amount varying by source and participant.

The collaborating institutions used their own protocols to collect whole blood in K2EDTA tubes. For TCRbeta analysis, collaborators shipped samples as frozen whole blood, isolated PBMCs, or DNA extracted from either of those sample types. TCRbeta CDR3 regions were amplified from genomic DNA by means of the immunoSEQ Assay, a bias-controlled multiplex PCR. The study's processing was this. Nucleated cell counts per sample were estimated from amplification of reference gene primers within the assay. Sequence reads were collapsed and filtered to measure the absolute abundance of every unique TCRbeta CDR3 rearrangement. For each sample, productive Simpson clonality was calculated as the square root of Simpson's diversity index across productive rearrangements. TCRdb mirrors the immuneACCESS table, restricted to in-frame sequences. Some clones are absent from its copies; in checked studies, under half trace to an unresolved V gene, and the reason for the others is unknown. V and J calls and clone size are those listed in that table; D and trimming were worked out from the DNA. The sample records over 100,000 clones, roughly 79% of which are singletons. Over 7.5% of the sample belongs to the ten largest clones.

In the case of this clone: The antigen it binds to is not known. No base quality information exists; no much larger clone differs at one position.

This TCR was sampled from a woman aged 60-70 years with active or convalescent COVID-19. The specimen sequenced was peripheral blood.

At the DNA level, the sequence is TGTGCCACCAGTGATTCGTACACCGGGGAGCTGTTTTTT. Its coded protein is CATSDSYTGELFF. The V and J segments used are TRBV24-1 and TRBJ2-2; the D gene assignment is ambiguous. From a lookup of the germline V gene, CDR1 and CDR2 are KGHDR and SFDVKD. Including the terminal cysteine and phenylalanine, the CDR3 comprises 13 residues. The entry retains the CDR3 DNA only, 39 bases that are in frame from base 1. The junction shows trimming of 2 bases on V and 3 bases on J, plus 3 bases between the germline ends.